The next 28 T cell receptor beta chains were all read from a single sample in a study of cytomegalovirus exposure and HLA in healthy donors. PCR amplification relied on 60 Vbeta primers (plus 13 Jbeta primers). The protocol was immunoSEQ multiplex PCR, while the TCRdb copy is restricted to in-frame clones and leaves out a portion. With some 150,000 clones in the sample, the ten largest clones hold 2% to 2.5%. The sequenced sample was PBMCs. The receptors were sampled from a woman between 18 and 30 years old in good health and CMV-seronegative.

The chain uses TRBV9 and TRBJ1-2; 7 nucleotides align to TRBD1. V shed 4 bases and J 4 bases; nucleotides not matched to a gene: 10. This CDR3 is built from 15 residues. Germline CDR1 and CDR2: SGDLS and YYNGEE. Written as DNA, the CDR3 is TGTGCCAGCAGCCCTAGGACAGGCCAGAGCTATGGCTACACCTTC. Protein product: CASSPRTGQSYGYTF.

The chain combines TRBV5-5 with TRBJ1-1; perhaps TRBD1 as D (5 bases). Germline loops: CDR1 SGHKS, CDR2 YYEKEE (reference sequence). The CDR3 spans 16 residues. Deletions cut 4 bases from V and 3 bases from J, with 19 bases between. CDR3 amino acids: CASSPGGGTQYTEAFF. The CDR3 DNA reads TGTGCCAGCAGCCCCGGCGGGGGGACGCAGTACACTGAAGCTTTCTTT.

The chain couples TRBV5-1 to TRBJ1-3; no clear D gene. CDR3 length: 17 amino acids. Germline V lookup: CDR1 SGHRS, CDR2 YFSETQ. V shed 0 bases and J shed 0 bases, with 13 bases lying between them. This chain's CDR3 is CASSLAAVGSSGNTIYF. For the CDR3, the DNA is TGCGCCAGCAGCTTGGCTGCTGTGGGCAGCTCTGGAAACACCATATATTTT.

The chain has TRBV5-4 and TRBJ2-2; TRBD2 agrees at 9 bases. V was pared by 0 bases and J by 5 bases, with 11 bases of the junction left unmatched. CDR3 length: 18 residues. Germline V gives CDR1 SGHNT, CDR2 YYREEE (reference sequence). In nucleotides, the CDR3 is TGTGCCAGCAGCTTGGATGGCGGCGGGAGGGCCGGTACCGGGGAGCTGTTTTTT. As protein: CASSLDGGGRAGTGELFF.

The V gene is TRBV2, the J gene TRBJ1-5, with D unclear. This CDR3 is 15 amino acids long. CDR1 and CDR2 (germline): SNHLY, FYNNEI. Trimming left V 6 bases short and J 1 base short, with 13 bases between. CDR3 protein: CASRLGEASNQPQHF. CDR3 sequence (DNA): TGTGCCAGCAGGCTTGGGGAGGCGAGCAATCAGCCCCAGCATTTT.

The genes are TRBV11-1 and TRBJ2-1, with TRBD2 identical over 8 bases. Germline CDR1 and CDR2: SGHAT and FQDESV (reference sequence). The CDR3 consists of 15 residues. J was trimmed by 4 bases and V by 5 bases; bases with no gene match: 7. Written as DNA, the CDR3 is TGTGCCAGCAGCACCGGACTAGCTTCTTACAATGAGCAGTTCTTC. Translating it yields CASSTGLASYNEQFF.

The CDR3 DNA follows: TGTGCCAGCTCACTACTCTCCGGAGGCGGAATAGCGGGAGCCGGGGAGCTGTTTTTT. It encodes CASSLLSGGGIAGAGELFF. This chain links TRBV18 with TRBJ2-2, with TRBD2 matching 9 bases. This CDR3 comprises 19 residues. Germline V gene data show CDR1 as KGHSH and CDR2 as LQKENI. V dropped 4 bases and J dropped 6; count of bases not matched to a gene: 18.

The genes are TRBV13 and TRBJ2-7, with 10 nucleotides matching TRBD1. The CDR3 is 15 residues long. Germline V gene data show CDR1 as PRHDT and CDR2 as FYEKMQ (reference sequence). J lost 7 bases, V lost 4 bases, and 10 bases had no gene match. The CDR3 sequence is CASSSSGTGEKEQYF. CDR3 coding DNA: TGTGCCAGCAGCTCCTCCGGGACAGGGGAAAAAGAGCAGTACTTC.

The genes are TRBV18 and TRBJ1-4, with a weak D call TRBD1 (6 bases). CDR3 size: 13 residues. Between the trimmed V and J ends, which lost 2 bases and 6 bases, there was a span of 7 bases. Looked up from germline, CDR1 is KGHSH and CDR2 is LQKENI. CDR3 protein: CASSPNRDEKLFF. In nucleotides, the CDR3 is TGTGCCAGCTCACCAAACAGGGATGAAAAACTGTTTTTT.

CDR3 protein: CASSPNRGQGMNTEAFF. CDR3 DNA sequence: TGTGCCAGCTCACCGAACCGGGGCCAGGGGATGAACACTGAAGCTTTCTTT. The rearrangement uses TRBV18 and TRBJ1-1; tentative D call: TRBD1 (6 bases). CDR1 and CDR2 from the germline V gene are KGHSH and LQKENI. The V end lost 3 bases, the J end lost 0 bases, and 17 bases lay between the germline ends. The CDR3 extends over 17 amino acids.

V is TRBV2 and J is TRBJ1-2; D is uncertain. Trimming removed 3 bases at V and 4 bases at J, with 9 bases between. Germline V gene sequence: CDR1 SNHLY, CDR2 FYNNEI. This CDR3 comprises 13 residues. The CDR3 loop is CASSDLRIYGYTF. In DNA, the CDR3 is TGTGCCAGCAGTGATCTACGTATCTATGGCTACACCTTC.

This rearrangement joins TRBV6-5 to TRBJ1-2; weak D call: TRBD1 (5 bases). The V end lost 7 bases, the J end lost 2 bases, and 14 bases lay between the germline ends. Per germline, CDR1 MNHEY and CDR2 SVGAGI. There are 14 residues in the CDR3. CDR3 nucleotides: TGTGCCAGCATGGGACTCAGATTGAACTATGGCTACACCTTC. It is translated as CASMGLRLNYGYTF.

The rearrangement links TRBV13 to TRBJ2-5; D gene unclear. The CDR3 has 12 amino acids. V was cut by 5 bases and J by 1 base, with 5 bases left in between. Germline V gene lookup returns CDR1 PRHDT and CDR2 FYEKMQ (reference sequence). CDR3 loop: CASSLLQETQYF. CDR3 nucleotide sequence: TGTGCCAGCAGCCTCCTCCAAGAGACCCAGTACTTC.

J is TRBJ2-3 and V is TRBV19; weak D call: TRBD1 (5 bases). This CDR3 region has 15 residues. Per germline, CDR1 LNHDA and CDR2 SQIVND (reference sequence). The ends were cut back, 8 bases at V and 2 bases at J, with 17 bases in the middle. DNA for the CDR3: TGTGCCAGTGCGATTCAGGGCCCGTTCACAGATACGCAGTATTTT. Amino acid sequence: CASAIQGPFTDTQYF.

The chain carries TRBV6-1 and TRBJ2-1, with 11 bases matching TRBD2. CDR3 length: 15 amino acids. Germline CDR1 and CDR2: MNHNS and SASEGT. J was trimmed by 7 bases and V by 5 bases; bases with no gene match: 7. CDR3 nucleotides: TGTGCCAGCAGTCTAGCGGGGGGTGGGCGTAATGAGCAGTTCTTC. Amino acid sequence: CASSLAGGGRNEQFF.

The rearrangement links TRBV2 to TRBJ2-1; 8 positions match TRBD2. The CDR3 consists of 14 residues. With 5 bases clipped from V and 10 bases from J, the junction kept 10 bases outside the gene matches. In germline, CDR1 is SNHLY, CDR2 FYNNEI. The CDR3, as DNA: TGTGCCAGCAGTAAAGAGCGGGAGACCCCAGAGCAGTTCTTC. It translates to CASSKERETPEQFF.

DNA of the CDR3: TGTGCCAGCAGCTCAGGTCGGCGCGGGGAAAAACTGTTTTTT. It encodes CASSSGRRGEKLFF. This rearrangement joins TRBV11-3 to TRBJ1-4; D gene uncertain. Looked up from germline, CDR1 is SGHNT and CDR2 is YENEEA. The CDR3 has 14 amino acids. Between the trimmed V and J ends, which lost 4 bases and 8 bases, there was a span of 14 bases.

As concerns this clone: The same CDR3 is also encoded by other DNA sequences in this sample. This sequence joins TRBV6-4 and TRBJ2-3; maybe TRBD2 (5 bases). Germline V gene sequence: CDR1 MRHNA, CDR2 SNTAGT. The CDR3 is made up of 13 amino acids. V lost 4 bases, J lost 0 bases, and 5 bases lay in between. The CDR3 protein is CASSGGSTDTQYF. CDR3 DNA sequence: TGTGCCAGCAGTGGCGGGAGCACAGATACGCAGTATTTT.

For the CDR3, the DNA is TGTGCCAGCAGTTTAACAGGCTCGAACTATGGCTACACCTTC. This gives the protein CASSLTGSNYGYTF. The rearrangement joins TRBV28 to TRBJ1-2, with a weak D call TRBD1 (5 bases). Germline loops: CDR1 MDHEN, CDR2 SYDVKM. Between the trimmed V and J ends, which lost 2 bases and 2 bases, there was a span of 9 bases. The CDR3 runs to 14 residues.

The gene calls are TRBV5-1 and TRBJ1-1, with a tentative D call TRBD1 (5 bases). The CDR3 sequence is 13 residues long. The V end lost 4 bases, the J end lost 4 bases, and 11 bases lay between the germline ends. Germline V lookup: CDR1 SGHRS, CDR2 YFSETQ. CDR3 loop: CASSGGGATEAFF. CDR3 DNA sequence: TGCGCCAGCAGCGGAGGAGGGGCCACTGAAGCTTTCTTT.

The rearrangement joins TRBV9 to TRBJ1-3, with D possibly being TRBD1 (6 bases). Germline V lookup: CDR1 SGDLS, CDR2 YYNGEE. The CDR3 sequence is 15 residues long. Trimming removed 7 bases from V and 0 bases from J, with 14 bases in between. The CDR3 DNA sequence: TGTGCCAGCGCCAGAGGGGGGGTCTCTGGAAACACCATATATTTT. As protein: CASARGGVSGNTIYF.

The chain combines TRBV11-2 with TRBJ2-1, with 9 positions matching TRBD2. The CDR3 is 15 residues long. V lost 6 bases to trimming and J lost 7 bases; unmatched junction nucleotides: 10. CDR1 is SGHAT and CDR2 is FQNNGV in the germline V gene. The CDR3 loop reads CASRAMAGGLNEQFF. The DNA of the CDR3 is TGTGCCAGCAGGGCTATGGCGGGAGGGTTAAATGAGCAGTTCTTC.

The chain employs TRBV6-5 and TRBJ1-2; 9 bases are a match to TRBD1. Trimming at V came to 0 bases and at J to 7 bases, leaving 6 bases not matched to a gene. This CDR3 is 15 amino acids long. Germline V gives CDR1 MNHEY, CDR2 SVGAGI. CDR3 loop: CASSYSRDRAGGYTF. CDR3 DNA: TGTGCCAGCAGTTACTCGAGGGACAGGGCGGGTGGCTACACCTTC.

CDR3 residues: CASSLGWGLAVHNEQFF. DNA for the CDR3: TGTGCCAGCAGCTTAGGATGGGGACTAGCGGTACACAATGAGCAGTTCTTC. V and J are TRBV7-9 and TRBJ2-1; 11 bases align to TRBD2. J was trimmed by 5 bases and V by 1 base; bases with no gene match: 7. Germline-derived CDR1 and CDR2 are SEHNR and FQNEAQ (reference sequence). This CDR3 spans 17 amino acids.

CDR3 DNA sequence: TGTGCCAGTATCAACGCAGACGGGAGTGAAGCTTTCTTT. Its translation: CASINADGSEAFF. The J gene is TRBJ1-1, the V gene TRBV28; D gene uncertain. The germline CDR1 and CDR2 sequences are MDHEN and SYDVKM. V lost 9 bases, J lost 7 bases, and 18 bases lay in between. The CDR3 is 13 residues long.

J is TRBJ2-5 and V is TRBV9; TRBD1 agrees at 7 bases. The CDR3 loop spans 14 amino acids. With V trimmed by 4 bases and J by 7 bases, 10 bases remained unmatched. Per germline, CDR1 SGDLS and CDR2 YYNGEE. CDR3 loop: CASSPQGKRGTQYF. The CDR3, as DNA: TGTGCCAGCAGCCCACAGGGGAAGAGGGGGACCCAGTACTTC. Complete variable domain (other parts from reference TRBV9 and TRBJ2-5): DSGVTQTPKHLITATGQRVTLRCSPRSGDLSVYWYQQSLDQGLQFLIQYYNGEERAKGNILERFSAQQFPDLHSELNLSSLELGDSALYFCASSPQGKRGTQYFGPGTRLLVL.

The chain is built from TRBV6-5 and TRBJ2-7, with D unclear. This CDR3 region has 12 residues. Germline V gene data show CDR1 as MNHEY and CDR2 as SVGAGI. V was pared by 8 bases and J by 0 bases, with 8 bases between. The CDR3 sequence: CASGQVSYEQYF. For the CDR3, the DNA is TGTGCCAGCGGGCAGGTCTCCTACGAGCAGTACTTC.

The chain links TRBV5-6 to TRBJ1-6, with D uncertain. Germline-derived CDR1 and CDR2 are SGHDT and YYEEEE. The CDR3 sequence is 16 residues long. V was pared by 0 bases and J by 4 bases, with 11 bases between. CDR3 DNA sequence: TGTGCCAGCAGCTTGGAAGGGAGAGAATATAATTCACCCCTCCACTTT. Its protein product is CASSLEGREYNSPLHF.